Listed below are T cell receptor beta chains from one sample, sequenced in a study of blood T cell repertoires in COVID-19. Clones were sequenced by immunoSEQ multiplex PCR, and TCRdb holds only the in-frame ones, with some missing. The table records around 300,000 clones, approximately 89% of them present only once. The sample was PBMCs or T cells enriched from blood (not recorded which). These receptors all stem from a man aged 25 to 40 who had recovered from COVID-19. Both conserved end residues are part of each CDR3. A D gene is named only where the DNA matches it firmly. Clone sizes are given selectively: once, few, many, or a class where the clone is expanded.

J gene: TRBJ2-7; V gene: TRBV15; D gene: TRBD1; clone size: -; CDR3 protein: CATSEGQGFYEQYF; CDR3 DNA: TGTGCCACCAGCGAGGGACAGGGGTTTTACGAGCAGTACTTC
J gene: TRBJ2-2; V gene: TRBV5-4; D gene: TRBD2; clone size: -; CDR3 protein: CASSFGLAGGSTGELFF; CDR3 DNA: TGTGCCAGCAGCTTCGGACTAGCGGGGGGCAGCACCGGGGAGCTGTTTTTT
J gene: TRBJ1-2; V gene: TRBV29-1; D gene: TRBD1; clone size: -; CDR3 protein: CSVRQLDRSSYGYTF; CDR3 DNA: TGCAGCGTGAGACAATTGGACAGGAGCTCCTATGGCTACACCTTC
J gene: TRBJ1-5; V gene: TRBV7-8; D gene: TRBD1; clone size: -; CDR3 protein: CASSLAGQGSNQPQHF; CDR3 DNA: TGTGCCAGCAGCTTAGCGGGACAGGGGAGCAATCAGCCCCAGCATTTT
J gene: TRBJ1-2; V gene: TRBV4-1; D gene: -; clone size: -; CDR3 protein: CASSQRHAPAYGYTF; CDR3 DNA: TGCGCCAGCAGCCAACGACATGCCCCGGCCTATGGCTACACCTTC
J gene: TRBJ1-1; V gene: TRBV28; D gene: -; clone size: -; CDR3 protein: CASSFTLGNTEAFF; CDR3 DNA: TGTGCCAGCAGTTTCACCCTAGGAAACACTGAAGCTTTCTTT
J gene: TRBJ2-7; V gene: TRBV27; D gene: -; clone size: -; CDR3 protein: CASGERATYEQYF; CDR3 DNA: TGTGCCAGCGGGGAGCGGGCAACCTACGAGCAGTACTTC
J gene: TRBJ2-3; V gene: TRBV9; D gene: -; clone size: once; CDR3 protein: CASSVYAAADTQYF; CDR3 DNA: TGTGCCAGCAGCGTTTATGCGGCGGCAGATACGCAGTATTTT
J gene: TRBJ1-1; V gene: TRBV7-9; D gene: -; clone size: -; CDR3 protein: CASSSPLEAFF; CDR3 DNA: TGTGCCAGCAGCAGCCCCCTCGAAGCTTTCTTT
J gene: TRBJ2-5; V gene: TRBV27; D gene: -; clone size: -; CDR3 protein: CASSPGTRGETQYF; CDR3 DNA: TGTGCCAGCAGTCCCGGGACCAGGGGAGAGACCCAGTACTTC
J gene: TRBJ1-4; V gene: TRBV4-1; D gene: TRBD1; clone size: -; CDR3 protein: CASSQDTAGGNEKLFF; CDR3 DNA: TGCGCCAGCAGCCAAGATACGGCAGGGGGTAATGAAAAACTGTTTTTT
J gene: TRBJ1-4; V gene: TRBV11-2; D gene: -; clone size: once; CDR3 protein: CAKTGGGEKLFF; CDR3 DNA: TGTGCCAAAACGGGGGGCGGTGAAAAACTGTTTTTT
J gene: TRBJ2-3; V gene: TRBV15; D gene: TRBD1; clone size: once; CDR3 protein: CATSPGQGEPDTQYF; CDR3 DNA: TGTGCCACCAGCCCCGGACAGGGGGAGCCAGATACGCAGTATTTT
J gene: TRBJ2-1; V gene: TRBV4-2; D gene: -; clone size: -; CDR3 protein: CASSQGLWSNEQFF; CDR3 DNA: TGTGCCAGCAGCCAAGGGCTCTGGTCCAATGAGCAGTTCTTC
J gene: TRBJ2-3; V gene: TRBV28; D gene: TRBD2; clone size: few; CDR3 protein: CASIPGLADTQYF; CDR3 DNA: TGTGCCAGCATCCCGGGACTAGCAGATACGCAGTATTTT
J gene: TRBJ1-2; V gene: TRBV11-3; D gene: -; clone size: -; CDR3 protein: CASRGDKNRTPNYGYTF; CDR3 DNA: TGTGCCAGCAGGGGAGACAAAAACAGAACTCCTAACTATGGCTACACCTTC
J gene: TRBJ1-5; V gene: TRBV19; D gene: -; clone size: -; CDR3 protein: CASSRWALNQPQHF; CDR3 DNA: TGTGCCAGTAGTAGATGGGCACTGAATCAGCCCCAGCATTTT
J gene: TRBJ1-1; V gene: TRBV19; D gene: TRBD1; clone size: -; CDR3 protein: CASSKTGGTEAFF; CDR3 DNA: TGTGCCAGTAGTAAAACAGGGGGCACTGAAGCTTTCTTT
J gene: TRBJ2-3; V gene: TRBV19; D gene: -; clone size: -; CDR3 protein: CASSMLRITDTQYF; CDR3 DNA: TGTGCCAGTAGTATGCTGAGGATTACAGATACGCAGTATTTT
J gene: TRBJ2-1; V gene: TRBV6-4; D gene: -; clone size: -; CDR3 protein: CASRETGDSYNEQFF; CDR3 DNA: TGTGCCAGCAGGGAGACAGGAGACTCCTACAATGAGCAGTTCTTC
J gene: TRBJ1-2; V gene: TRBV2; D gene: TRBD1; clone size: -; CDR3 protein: CASSKNRGGAYGYTF; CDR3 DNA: TGTGCCAGCAGTAAGAACAGGGGAGGAGCGTATGGCTACACCTTC
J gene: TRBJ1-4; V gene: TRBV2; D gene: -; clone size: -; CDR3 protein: CASSDQGPAHEKLFF; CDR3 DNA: TGTGCCAGCAGTGATCAGGGGCCAGCGCATGAAAAACTGTTTTTT
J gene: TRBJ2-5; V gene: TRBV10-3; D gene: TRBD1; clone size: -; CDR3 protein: CAISESLTGLGRETQYF; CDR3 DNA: TGTGCCATCAGTGAGTCTTTGACAGGGTTGGGTCGAGAGACCCAGTACTTC
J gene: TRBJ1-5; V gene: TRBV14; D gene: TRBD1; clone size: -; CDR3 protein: CASSPRQGRCNQPQHF; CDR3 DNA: TGTGCCAGCAGCCCGAGACAGGGGAGGTGCAATCAGCCCCAGCATTTT